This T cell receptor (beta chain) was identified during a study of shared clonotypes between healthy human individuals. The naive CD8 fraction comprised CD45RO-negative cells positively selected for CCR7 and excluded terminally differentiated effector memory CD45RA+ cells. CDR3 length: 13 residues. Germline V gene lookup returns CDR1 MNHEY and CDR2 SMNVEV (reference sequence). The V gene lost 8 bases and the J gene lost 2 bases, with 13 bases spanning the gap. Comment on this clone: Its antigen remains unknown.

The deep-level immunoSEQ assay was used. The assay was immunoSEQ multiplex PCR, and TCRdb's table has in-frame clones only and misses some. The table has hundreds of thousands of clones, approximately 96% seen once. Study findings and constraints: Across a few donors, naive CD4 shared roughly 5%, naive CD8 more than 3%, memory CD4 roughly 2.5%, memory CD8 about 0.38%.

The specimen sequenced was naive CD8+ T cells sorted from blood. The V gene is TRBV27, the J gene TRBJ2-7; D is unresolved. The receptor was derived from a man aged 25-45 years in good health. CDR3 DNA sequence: TGTGCCAGCTCCGACCTGATGACCTACGAGCAGTACTTC. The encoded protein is CASSDLMTYEQYF.